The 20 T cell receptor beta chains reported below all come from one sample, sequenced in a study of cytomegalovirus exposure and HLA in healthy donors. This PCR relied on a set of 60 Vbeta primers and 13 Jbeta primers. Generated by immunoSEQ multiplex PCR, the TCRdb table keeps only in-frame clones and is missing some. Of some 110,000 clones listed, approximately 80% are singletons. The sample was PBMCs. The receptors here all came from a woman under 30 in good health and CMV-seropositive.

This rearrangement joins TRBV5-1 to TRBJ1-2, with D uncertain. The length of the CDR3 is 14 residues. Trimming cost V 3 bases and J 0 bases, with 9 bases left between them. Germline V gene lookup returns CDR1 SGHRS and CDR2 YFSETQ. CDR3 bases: TGCGCCAGCAGCTCGGGTCTCACTAACTATGGCTACACCTTC. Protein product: CASSSGLTNYGYTF.

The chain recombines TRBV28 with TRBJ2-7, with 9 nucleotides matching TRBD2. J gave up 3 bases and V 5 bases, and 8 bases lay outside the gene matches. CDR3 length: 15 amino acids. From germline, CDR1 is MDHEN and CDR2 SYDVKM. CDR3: CASSPASSGIYEQYF. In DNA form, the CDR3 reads TGTGCCAGCAGTCCTGCCTCTAGCGGGATCTACGAGCAGTACTTC.

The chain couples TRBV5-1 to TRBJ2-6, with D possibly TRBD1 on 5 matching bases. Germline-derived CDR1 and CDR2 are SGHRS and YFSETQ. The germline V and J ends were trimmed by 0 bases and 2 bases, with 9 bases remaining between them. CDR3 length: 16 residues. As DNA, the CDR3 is TGCGCCAGCAGCTTGGAAGGGGATCCTGGGGCCAACGTCCTGACTTTC. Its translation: CASSLEGDPGANVLTF.

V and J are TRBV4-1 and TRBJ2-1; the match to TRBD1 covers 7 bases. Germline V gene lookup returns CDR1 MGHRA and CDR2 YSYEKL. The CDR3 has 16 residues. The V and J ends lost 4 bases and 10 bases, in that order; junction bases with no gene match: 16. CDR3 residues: CASSRSGQMRVMEQFF. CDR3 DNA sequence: TGCGCCAGCAGCCGTTCGGGACAGATGAGAGTGATGGAGCAGTTCTTC.

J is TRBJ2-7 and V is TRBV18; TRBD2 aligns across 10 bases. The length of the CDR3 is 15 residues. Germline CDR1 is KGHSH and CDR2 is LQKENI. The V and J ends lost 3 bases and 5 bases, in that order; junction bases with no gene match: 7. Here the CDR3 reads CASSPLASGSDEQYF. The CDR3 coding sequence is TGTGCCAGCTCACCTTTAGCTAGCGGGAGCGACGAGCAGTACTTC.

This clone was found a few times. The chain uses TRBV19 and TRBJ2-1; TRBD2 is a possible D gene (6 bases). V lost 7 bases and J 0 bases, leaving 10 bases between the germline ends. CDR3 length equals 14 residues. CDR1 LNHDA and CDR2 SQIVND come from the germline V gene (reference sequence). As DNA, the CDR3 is TGTGCCAGTATTCCCGGGAGCTCCTACAATGAGCAGTTCTTC. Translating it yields CASIPGSSYNEQFF.

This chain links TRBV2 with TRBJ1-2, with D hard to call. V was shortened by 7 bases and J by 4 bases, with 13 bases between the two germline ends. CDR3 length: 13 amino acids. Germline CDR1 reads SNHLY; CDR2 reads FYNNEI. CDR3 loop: CASNERVIYGYTF. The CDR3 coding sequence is TGTGCCAGCAACGAGCGGGTTATCTATGGCTACACCTTC. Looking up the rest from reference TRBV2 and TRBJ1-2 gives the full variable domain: EPEVTQTPSHQVTQMGQEVILRCVPISNHLYFYWYRQILGQKVEFLVSFYNNEISEKSEIFDDQFSVERPDGSNFTLKIRSTKLEDSAMYFCASNERVIYGYTFGSGTRLTVV.

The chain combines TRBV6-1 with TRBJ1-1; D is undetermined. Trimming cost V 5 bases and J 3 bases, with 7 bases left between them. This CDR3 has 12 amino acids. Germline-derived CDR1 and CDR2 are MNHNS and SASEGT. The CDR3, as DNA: TGTGCCAGCAGTCGAGGTCACACTGAAGCTTTCTTT. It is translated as CASSRGHTEAFF.

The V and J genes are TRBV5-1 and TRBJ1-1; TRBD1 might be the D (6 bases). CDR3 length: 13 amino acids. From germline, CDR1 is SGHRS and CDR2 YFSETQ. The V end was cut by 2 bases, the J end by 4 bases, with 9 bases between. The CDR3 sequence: CASSFRGGTEAFF. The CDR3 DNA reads TGCGCCAGCAGCTTTCGAGGGGGCACTGAAGCTTTCTTT. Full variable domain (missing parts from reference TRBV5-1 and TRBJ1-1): KAGVTQTPRYLIKTRGQQVTLSCSPISGHRSVSWYQQTPGQGLQFLFEYFSETQRNKGNFPGRFSGRQFSNSRSEMNVSTLELGDSALYLCASSFRGGTEAFFGQGTRLTVV.

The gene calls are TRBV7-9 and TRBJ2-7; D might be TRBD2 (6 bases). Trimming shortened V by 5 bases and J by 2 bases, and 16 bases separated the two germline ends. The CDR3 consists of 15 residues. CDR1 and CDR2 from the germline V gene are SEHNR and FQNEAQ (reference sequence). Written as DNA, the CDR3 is TGTGCCAGCAGCATTAAGGGACTCCCTCCCTACGAGCAGTACTTC. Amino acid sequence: CASSIKGLPPYEQYF.

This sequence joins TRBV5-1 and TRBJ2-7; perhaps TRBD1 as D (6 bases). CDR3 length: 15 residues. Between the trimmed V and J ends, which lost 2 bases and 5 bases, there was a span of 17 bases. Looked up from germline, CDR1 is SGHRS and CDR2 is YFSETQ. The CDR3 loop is CASSFYRQEADEQYF. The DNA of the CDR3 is TGCGCCAGCAGCTTTTATAGACAGGAAGCAGACGAGCAGTACTTC. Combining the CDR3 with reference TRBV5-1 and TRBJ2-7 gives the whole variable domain KAGVTQTPRYLIKTRGQQVTLSCSPISGHRSVSWYQQTPGQGLQFLFEYFSETQRNKGNFPGRFSGRQFSNSRSEMNVSTLELGDSALYLCASSFYRQEADEQYFGPGTRLTVT.

CDR3: CASSQGTLQGRRGNQPQHF. The CDR3 region has the DNA TGCGCCAGCAGCCAAGGCACCTTACAGGGTCGACGAGGCAATCAGCCCCAGCATTTT. The V and J genes are TRBV4-1 and TRBJ1-5; TRBD1 is a possible D gene (6 bases). The V end was cut by 1 base, the J end by 2 bases, with 21 bases between. Germline V lookup: CDR1 MGHRA, CDR2 YSYEKL. The CDR3 has 19 amino acids.

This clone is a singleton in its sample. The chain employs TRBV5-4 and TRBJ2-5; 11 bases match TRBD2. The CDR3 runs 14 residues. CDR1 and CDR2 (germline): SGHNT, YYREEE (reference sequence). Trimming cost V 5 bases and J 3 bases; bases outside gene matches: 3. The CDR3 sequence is CASRPGLAEETQYF. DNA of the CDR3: TGTGCCAGCAGGCCGGGACTAGCGGAAGAGACCCAGTACTTC.

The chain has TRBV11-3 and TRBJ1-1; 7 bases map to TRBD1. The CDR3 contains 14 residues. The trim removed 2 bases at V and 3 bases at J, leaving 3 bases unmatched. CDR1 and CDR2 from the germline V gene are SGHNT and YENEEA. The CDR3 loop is CASSLRGRDTEAFF. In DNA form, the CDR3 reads TGTGCCAGCAGCTTAAGGGGGCGGGACACTGAAGCTTTCTTT.

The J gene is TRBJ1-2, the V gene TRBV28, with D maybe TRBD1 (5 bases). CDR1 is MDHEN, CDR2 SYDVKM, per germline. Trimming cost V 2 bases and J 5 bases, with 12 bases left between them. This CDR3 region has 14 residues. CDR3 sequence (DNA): TGTGCCAGCAGTTTAAGTGTCAGGGCGTATGGCTACACCTTC. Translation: CASSLSVRAYGYTF.

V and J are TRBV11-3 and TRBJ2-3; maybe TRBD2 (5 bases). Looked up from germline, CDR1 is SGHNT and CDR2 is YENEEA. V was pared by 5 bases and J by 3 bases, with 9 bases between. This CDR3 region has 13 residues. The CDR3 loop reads CASSRTSTDTQYF. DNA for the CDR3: TGTGCCAGCAGCCGAACTAGTACAGATACGCAGTATTTT.

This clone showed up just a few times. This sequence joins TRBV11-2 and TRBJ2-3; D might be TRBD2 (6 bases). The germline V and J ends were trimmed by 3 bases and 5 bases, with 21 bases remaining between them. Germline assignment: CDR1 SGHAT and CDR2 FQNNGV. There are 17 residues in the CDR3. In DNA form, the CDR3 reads TGTGCCAGCAGCTTCCGGGACCGCGGGATCGCGGGAGATACGCAGTATTTT. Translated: CASSFRDRGIAGDTQYF.

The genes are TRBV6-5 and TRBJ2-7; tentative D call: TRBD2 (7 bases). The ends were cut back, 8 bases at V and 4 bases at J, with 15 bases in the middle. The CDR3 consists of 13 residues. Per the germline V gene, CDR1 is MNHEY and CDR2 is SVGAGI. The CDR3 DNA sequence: TGTGCCAGCCAGGAAGGGGGGGATTACGAGCAGTACTTC. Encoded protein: CASQEGGDYEQYF.

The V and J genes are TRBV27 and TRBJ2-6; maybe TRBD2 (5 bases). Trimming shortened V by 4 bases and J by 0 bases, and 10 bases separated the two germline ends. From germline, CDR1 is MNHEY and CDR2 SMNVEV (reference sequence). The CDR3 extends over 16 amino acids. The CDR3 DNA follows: TGTGCCAGCAGTTCCGGCGCGGGCTCTGGGGCCAACGTCCTGACTTTC. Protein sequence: CASSSGAGSGANVLTF.

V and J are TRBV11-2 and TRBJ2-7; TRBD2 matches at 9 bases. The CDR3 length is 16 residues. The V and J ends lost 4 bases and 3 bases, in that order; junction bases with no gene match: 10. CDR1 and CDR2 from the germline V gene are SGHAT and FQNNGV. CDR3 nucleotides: TGTGCCAGCAGCTATCCAAGACTAGCGGTAAGCTACGAGCAGTACTTC. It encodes CASSYPRLAVSYEQYF.